This T cell receptor (beta chain) derives from a study of CD8+CD57+ T cells in acquired aplastic anemia. Background on the study: Sorted CD4+ and CD8+ cells yielded DNA averaging approximately 3.5 ug.

Genomic DNA served as template for TCR beta VDJ and CDR3 profiling. MiXCR was run by TCRdb on the reads, yielding one entry per CDR3 protein. The table lists 68,000 or so distinct CDR3 sequences, roughly half of them singletons. CDR1 and CDR2 (germline): SQVTM, ANQGSEA. The CDR3 is 14 amino acids. With 4 bases clipped from V and 4 bases from J, the junction kept 3 bases outside the gene matches. This clonotype was counted a few times. The rearrangement joins TRBV29-1 to TRBJ2-5; TRBD2 aligns across 13 bases. Sequencing used sorted CD4+, CD8+, or CD8+CD57+ T cells (not recorded which) from PBMCs. This TCR was sampled from a human donor in good health, serving as a control. The CDR3 nucleotides are TGCAGCGTTGGGACTAGCGGGAGCCGAGAGACCCAGTACTTC. Translating it yields CSVGTSGSRETQYF.